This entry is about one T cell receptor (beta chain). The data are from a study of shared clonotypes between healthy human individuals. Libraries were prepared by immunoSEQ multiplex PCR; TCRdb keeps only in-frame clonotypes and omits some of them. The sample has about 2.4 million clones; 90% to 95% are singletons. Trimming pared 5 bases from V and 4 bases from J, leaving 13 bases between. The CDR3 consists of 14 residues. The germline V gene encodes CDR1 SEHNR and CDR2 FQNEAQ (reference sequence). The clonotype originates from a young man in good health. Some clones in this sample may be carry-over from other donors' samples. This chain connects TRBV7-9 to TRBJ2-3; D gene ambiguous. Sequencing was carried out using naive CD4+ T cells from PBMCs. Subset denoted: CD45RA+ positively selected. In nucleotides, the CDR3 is TGTGCCAGCAGCCGACACCTCGAGGCAGATACGCAGTATTTT. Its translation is CASSRHLEADTQYF. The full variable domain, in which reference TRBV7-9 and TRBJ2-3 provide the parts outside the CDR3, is DTGVSQNPRHKITKRGQNVTFRCDPISEHNRLYWYRQTLGQGPEFLTYFQNEAQLEKSRLLSDRFSAERPKGSFSTLEIQRTEQGDSAMYLCASSRHLEADTQYFGPGTRLTVL.